This entry lists 27 T cell receptor beta chains sequenced from one sample in a study of T cell responses to AZD1222 COVID-19 vaccine listed by TCRdb under 2021. The library was prepared using the immunoSEQ multiplex PCR assay. TCRdb's version of the immuneACCESS table is confined to in-frame rearrangements and falls short of the full clone set. An unresolved V gene accounts for under half of the shortfall where checked; the remainder is of unknown origin. The sample profile shows 110,000 to 150,000 clones; 92% of them were found once. Together, the top ten hold around 3.2% of the sample. The time point label on this specimen signifies: baseline before first vaccination. The source was peripheral blood, collected on day 0 of AZD1222 vaccination. The receptors derive from an adult in good health.

This clone was picked up one time. The V and J genes are TRBV19 and TRBJ2-7, with 12 positions matching TRBD2. Germline V lookup: CDR1 LNHDA, CDR2 SQIVND (reference sequence). J gave up 7 bases and V 10 bases, and 8 bases lay outside the gene matches. The CDR3 is 13 residues long. Here the CDR3 reads CATRGLAGREQYF. CDR3 bases: TGTGCCACCCGCGGACTAGCGGGACGAGAGCAGTACTTC.

CDR3 nucleotide sequence: TGTGCCAGCAGCCATTTCGAAGTCGGGAGCTCCTACGAGCAGTACTTC. Its protein product is CASSHFEVGSSYEQYF. The rearrangement links TRBV7-2 to TRBJ2-7; D is possibly TRBD2 (6 bases). CDR1 is SGHTA, CDR2 FQGNSA, per germline. The CDR3 has 16 amino acids. V was pared by 5 bases and J by 0 bases, with 17 bases between. Together with reference TRBV7-2 and TRBJ2-7, the CDR3 gives the full variable domain: GAGVSQSPSNKVTEKGKDVELRCDPISGHTALYWYRQSLGQGLEFLIYFQGNSAPDKSGLPSDRFSAERTGGSVSTLTIQRTQQEDSAVYLCASSHFEVGSSYEQYFGPGTRLTVT.

The chain uses TRBV24-1 and TRBJ2-1, with TRBD2 matching 12 bases. J was trimmed by 8 bases and V by 6 bases; bases with no gene match: 10. Germline V CDR1 and CDR2: KGHDR, SFDVKD. The CDR3 covers 16 residues. This CDR3 is CATSKTSGSKLYEQFF. The CDR3 nucleotides read TGTGCCACCAGTAAGACTAGCGGGAGTAAGCTTTATGAGCAGTTCTTC.

The chain joins TRBV27 to TRBJ1-6; D may be TRBD1 (6 bases). V was shortened by 2 bases and J by 9 bases, with 17 bases between the two germline ends. Germline loops: CDR1 MNHEY, CDR2 SMNVEV (reference sequence). The CDR3 consists of 16 residues. CDR3 DNA sequence: TGTGCCAGCAGTTTACTGTCGGCAGGGGTAGTTTCACCCCTCCACTTT. Amino acid sequence: CASSLLSAGVVSPLHF.

The J gene is TRBJ2-7, the V gene TRBV12-3 or TRBV12-4; D remains unclear. V lost 6 bases, J lost 4 bases, and 13 bases lay in between. This CDR3 is built from 13 residues. The CDR3 nucleotides are TGTGCCAGCAGCCCGCGAGCGTGGTACGAGCAGTACTTC. It specifies CASSPRAWYEQYF.

The chain carries TRBV3-1 (or the pseudogene TRBV3-2) and TRBJ1-3, with D uncertain. This CDR3 has 15 residues. Germline V gives CDR1 LGHDT, CDR2 YNNKEL (reference sequence). The V end lost 1 base, the J end lost 0 bases, and 7 bases lay between the germline ends. The CDR3 coding sequence is TGTGCCAGCAGCCAAGTGCTCCGCTCTGGAAACACCATATATTTT. Protein sequence: CASSQVLRSGNTIYF.

The V gene is TRBV7-8, the J gene TRBJ2-1; D uncertain. CDR3 size: 17 residues. The germline V and J ends were trimmed by 6 bases and 4 bases, with 22 bases remaining between them. Per the germline V gene, CDR1 is SGHVS and CDR2 is FQNEAQ. The CDR3 here is CASRTERGPEPYNEQFF. Written as DNA, the CDR3 is TGTGCCAGCAGAACAGAACGTGGACCCGAACCATACAATGAGCAGTTCTTC. Complete variable domain (other parts from reference TRBV7-8 and TRBJ2-1): GAGVSQSPRYKVAKRGQDVALRCDPISGHVSLFWYQQALGQGPEFLTYFQNEAQLDKSGLPSDRFFAERPEGSVSTLKIQRTQQEDSAVYLCASRTERGPEPYNEQFFGPGTRLTVL.

V is TRBV24-1 and J is TRBJ1-1; D remains ambiguous. Trimming took off 6 bases at V and 6 bases at J, with 7 bases between the two ends. Per the germline V gene, CDR1 is KGHDR and CDR2 is SFDVKD. The CDR3 length is 11 residues. The CDR3: CATSSGAEAFF. CDR3 DNA sequence: TGTGCCACCAGTTCTGGCGCTGAAGCTTTCTTT.

The chain employs TRBV6-5 and TRBJ1-5, with TRBD1 matching 7 bases. V was pared by 2 bases and J by 6 bases, with 4 bases of the junction left unmatched. In germline, CDR1 is MNHEY, CDR2 SVGAGI. This CDR3 has 14 residues. The CDR3 reads CASSYQTGVQPQHF. The CDR3 bases are TGTGCCAGCAGTTACCAAACAGGGGTTCAGCCCCAGCATTTT.

This chain connects TRBV5-1 to TRBJ1-6; D is unclear. Germline CDR1 is SGHRS and CDR2 is YFSETQ. The CDR3 is 17 amino acids. Trimming took off 0 bases at V and 2 bases at J, with 12 bases between the two ends. CDR3 loop: CASSLVRGRTYNSPLHF. Written as DNA, the CDR3 is TGCGCCAGCAGCTTGGTGCGGGGAAGGACCTATAATTCACCCCTCCACTTT.

This clone was seen a handful of times. J is TRBJ2-1 and V is TRBV5-6, with a tentative D call TRBD1 (7 bases). V was shortened by 0 bases and J by 6 bases, with 13 bases between the two germline ends. Germline loops: CDR1 SGHDT, CDR2 YYEEEE. The CDR3 extends over 15 amino acids. Written as DNA, the CDR3 is TGTGCCAGCAGCTTGGGGGGGACAGCGGGCAATGAGCAGTTCTTC. Amino acid sequence: CASSLGGTAGNEQFF.

The chain couples TRBV11-2 to TRBJ2-7; a weak D match, TRBD1 (6 bases). Trimming shortened V by 6 bases and J by 3 bases, and 9 bases separated the two germline ends. Germline V gene data show CDR1 as SGHAT and CDR2 as FQNNGV. CDR3 size: 12 residues. CDR3 coding DNA: TGTGCCAGCAGATTCAGGGGCTACGAGCAGTACTTC. Translated: CASRFRGYEQYF.

The rearrangement links TRBV30 to TRBJ2-5, with TRBD2 as a possible D gene (6 bases). The CDR3 is made up of 13 amino acids. The V gene's germline CDR1 is GTSNPN and CDR2 SVGIG (reference sequence). Trimming took 2 bases from V and 4 from J, leaving 11 bases between them. The CDR3 region is CAWSPGLGETQYF. In DNA, the CDR3 is TGTGCCTGGAGTCCGGGACTCGGAGAGACCCAGTACTTC.

V is TRBV30 and J is TRBJ2-2; possible D gene TRBD2, 6 bases. The CDR3 sequence is 14 residues long. V lost 5 bases and J 5 bases, leaving 15 bases between the germline ends. Germline values: CDR1 GTSNPN, CDR2 SVGIG (reference sequence). The CDR3 loop is CAWAITSLTGELFF. CDR3 coding DNA: TGTGCCTGGGCGATAACTAGCCTGACCGGGGAGCTGTTTTTT.

The chain joins TRBV3-1 (or the pseudogene TRBV3-2) to TRBJ2-1; D is unclear. From germline, CDR1 is LGHDT and CDR2 YNNKEL (reference sequence). The CDR3 extends over 15 amino acids. The V end lost 1 base, the J end lost 0 bases, and 7 bases lay between the germline ends. The CDR3 DNA follows: TGTGCCAGCAGCCAAGCTATAAGCTCCTACAATGAGCAGTTCTTC. Its translation is CASSQAISSYNEQFF.

J is TRBJ1-4 and V is TRBV6-1; 11 bases match TRBD1. V trimming: 1 base; J trimming: 8 bases; junction bases outside the gene matches: 3. CDR1 is MNHNS and CDR2 is SASEGT in the germline V gene. The CDR3 consists of 15 residues. CDR3 DNA sequence: TGTGCCAGCAGTGAAGATGGGACAGGGGGGGAAAAACTGTTTTTT. Encoded protein: CASSEDGTGGEKLFF.

The rearrangement links TRBV10-2 to TRBJ2-3, with TRBD2 identical over 10 bases. Trimming at V came to 2 bases and at J to 0 bases, leaving 5 bases not matched to a gene. This CDR3 has 17 residues. Germline V CDR1 and CDR2: WSHSY, SAAADI. Here the CDR3 reads CASSEGASGGSTDTQYF. DNA for the CDR3: TGCGCCAGCAGTGAGGGGGCTAGCGGGGGAAGCACAGATACGCAGTATTTT.

The chain couples TRBV27 to TRBJ2-7, with 15 positions matching TRBD2. Germline-derived CDR1 and CDR2 are MNHEY and SMNVEV (reference sequence). There are 18 residues in the CDR3. The trim removed 0 bases at V and 6 bases at J, leaving 9 bases unmatched. This CDR3 reads CASSLSSYGTSGRFEQYF. The CDR3 nucleotides read TGTGCCAGCAGTTTATCGAGCTATGGGACTAGCGGGAGGTTCGAGCAGTACTTC.

The genes are TRBV29-1 and TRBJ1-2, with 7 bases lining up with TRBD1. The J segment lost 2 bases and the V segment lost 6 bases, leaving 6 bases of the junction unmatched. Germline V gives CDR1 SQVTM, CDR2 ANQGSEA. The CDR3 consists of 13 residues. The CDR3 here is CSVPRGGNYGYTF. CDR3 DNA: TGCAGCGTACCCAGGGGGGGGAACTATGGCTACACCTTC.

This sequence joins TRBV19 and TRBJ1-5, with TRBD1 matching 7 bases. Germline V gene sequence: CDR1 LNHDA, CDR2 SQIVND (reference sequence). This CDR3 spans 15 amino acids. Losses at the gene ends were 1 base for V and 7 bases for J; bases not matched to a gene: 7. The CDR3 here is CASSIGATGQQPQHF. CDR3 DNA: TGTGCCAGTAGTATAGGAGCGACAGGGCAGCAGCCCCAGCATTTT.

The gene calls are TRBV6-2 or TRBV6-3 and TRBJ2-7; D may match TRBD1 or TRBD2 (5 bases each). The V end was cut by 5 bases, the J end by 3 bases, with 11 bases between. Germline CDR1 MNHEY, CDR2 SVGEGT. The CDR3 is 13 amino acids. The DNA for the CDR3 is TGTGCCAGCAGTGCCCCGGGGCGCTACGAGCAGTACTTC. It is translated as CASSAPGRYEQYF.

The chain links TRBV6-5 to TRBJ2-2; D is unresolved. The CDR3 extends over 14 amino acids. The V gene's germline CDR1 is MNHEY and CDR2 SVGAGI. The germline V and J ends were trimmed by 8 bases and 3 bases, with 13 bases remaining between them. The CDR3 nucleotides read TGTGCCAGCGGGCCCTTTCAGTACACCGGGGAGCTGTTTTTT. This codes for CASGPFQYTGELFF.

In this sample, this clone turned up once. The chain recombines TRBV29-1 with TRBJ1-1, with 9 bases identical to TRBD1. The germline gives CDR1 SQVTM, CDR2 ANQGSEA. The CDR3 length is 14 residues. J lost 0 bases, V lost 8 bases, and 7 bases had no gene match. CDR3 nucleotide sequence: TGCAGCATTGGACAGGGGCAGATGAACACTGAAGCTTTCTTT. Amino acid sequence: CSIGQGQMNTEAFF. The full variable domain, its missing parts supplied by reference TRBV29-1 and TRBJ1-1, is SAVISQKPSRDICQRGTSLTIQCQVDSQVTMMFWYRQQPGQSLTLIATANQGSEATYESGFVIDKFPISRPNLTFSTLTVSNMSPEDSSIYLCSIGQGQMNTEAFFGQGTRLTVV.

The rearrangement uses TRBV7-9 and TRBJ2-7; TRBD1 agrees at 9 bases. The CDR3 totals 15 residues. With V trimmed by 5 bases and J by 2 bases, 7 bases remained unmatched. Germline V lookup: CDR1 SEHNR, CDR2 FQNEAQ (reference sequence). CDR3 amino acids: CASSPSRQGAYEQYF. CDR3 coding DNA: TGTGCCAGCAGCCCCTCTCGACAGGGGGCCTACGAGCAGTACTTC.

The chain links TRBV27 to TRBJ2-1; 9 bases match TRBD2. Looked up from germline, CDR1 is MNHEY and CDR2 is SMNVEV (reference sequence). This CDR3 has 16 residues. Trimming cost V 6 bases and J 5 bases; bases outside gene matches: 11. The CDR3 is CASSEPTSGLHNEQFF. The CDR3 DNA reads as TGTGCCAGCAGCGAGCCTACTAGCGGGCTTCACAATGAGCAGTTCTTC.

The chain couples TRBV2 to TRBJ2-1; 16 bases fit TRBD2. V was pared by 5 bases and J by 15 bases, with 10 bases of the junction left unmatched. Germline V gene sequence: CDR1 SNHLY, CDR2 FYNNEI. The CDR3 covers 15 residues. CDR3 sequence: CASSSGLAGGPDVFF. The CDR3 nucleotides are TGTGCCAGCAGTTCGGGACTAGCGGGAGGGCCCGACGTGTTCTTC. The full variable domain, with the rest looked up from reference TRBV2 and TRBJ2-1, is EPEVTQTPSHQVTQMGQEVILRCVPISNHLYFYWYRQILGQKVEFLVSFYNNEISEKSEIFDDQFSVERPDGSNFTLKIRSTKLEDSAMYFCASSSGLAGGPDVFFGPGTRLTVL.

The rearrangement links TRBV6-2 or TRBV6-3 to TRBJ2-2; no clear D. CDR3 length: 14 amino acids. The V gene's germline CDR1 is MNHEY and CDR2 SVGEGT. V gave up 0 bases and J gave up 6 bases, with 8 bases separating them. Written as DNA, the CDR3 is TGTGCCAGCAGTTACTCGAAGGGTTCCGGGGAGCTGTTTTTT. It is translated as CASSYSKGSGELFF.